Here is one T cell receptor (beta chain) with its context. The antigen is not known. The record originates from a study of T cell responses to AZD1222 COVID-19 vaccine. Study details: Doses given second, at about 4 or about 12 weeks, were pooled. Study results and limitations: Of the AZD1222 recipients, only 5 or 6 were seropositive at baseline. Rises in breadth and depth of Spike-specific TCRs came after two AZD1222 doses. Clonal diversity was possibly underestimated, and white British individuals and females predominated among donors.

Trimming left V 0 bases short and J 4 bases short, with 13 bases between. The CDR3 consists of 16 residues. Per germline, CDR1 SGDLS and CDR2 YYNGEE. Clones were read by immunoSEQ multiplex PCR, and TCRdb kept only the in-frame ones, dropping some. The sample shows some 130,000 clones, more than 85% of them seen only once. Sequenced here: peripheral blood, sampled on day 0 of AZD1222 vaccination. The rearrangement joins TRBV9 to TRBJ2-2; either TRBD1 or TRBD2 may supply D (5 bases each). This sequence was found in an adult in good health. CDR3 sequence reads: CASSVGVLRGTGELFF. DNA for the CDR3: TGTGCCAGCAGCGTAGGTGTCCTGAGGGGCACCGGGGAGCTGTTTTTT. The full variable domain, in which reference TRBV9 and TRBJ2-2 provide the parts outside the CDR3, is DSGVTQTPKHLITATGQRVTLRCSPRSGDLSVYWYQQSLDQGLQFLIQYYNGEERAKGNILERFSAQQFPDLHSELNLSSLELGDSALYFCASSVGVLRGTGELFFGEGSRLTVL.